What follows are 21 T cell receptor beta chains derived from one specimen sequenced in a study of blood T cell repertoires in COVID-19. Some clones are missing from TCRdb's copy, which holds only in-frame ones; the method was immunoSEQ multiplex PCR. The repertoire has around 130,000 clones, approximately 85% of them found once; the top ten carry roughly 4.5%. Sequenced input: peripheral blood. These TCRs come from a human donor in a cohort sampled during active COVID-19.

To note about this clone: In the same sample, other DNA sequences code for this CDR3. The rearrangement uses TRBV5-1 and TRBJ1-1, with 7 bases aligning to TRBD1. The CDR3 contains 14 residues. V gave up 4 bases and J gave up 1 base; unmatched junction bases: 4. Per germline, CDR1 SGHRS and CDR2 YFSETQ. The CDR3 sequence: CASSLGTANTEAFF. The CDR3, as DNA: TGCGCCAGCAGCCTCGGGACAGCGAACACTGAAGCTTTCTTT.

V is TRBV7-8 and J is TRBJ2-2; possibly TRBD1 for D (6 bases). The CDR3 has 17 amino acids. Trimming cost V 5 bases and J 7 bases, with 23 bases left between them. The V gene's germline CDR1 is SGHVS and CDR2 FQNEAQ. CDR3: CASSPTPRGDTNGELFF. The CDR3 region has the DNA TGTGCCAGCAGCCCCACCCCCAGGGGAGATACGAACGGGGAGCTGTTTTTT.

The chain uses TRBV5-1 and TRBJ1-1; perhaps TRBD1 as D (6 bases). V was shortened by 4 bases and J by 0 bases, with 10 bases between the two germline ends. Germline assignment: CDR1 SGHRS and CDR2 YFSETQ. The CDR3 covers 14 residues. CDR3: CASSATGLNTEAFF. DNA of the CDR3: TGCGCCAGCAGCGCGACAGGATTGAACACTGAAGCTTTCTTT.

The chain employs TRBV14 and TRBJ1-2; 9 bases map to TRBD1. With 3 bases clipped from V and 7 bases from J, the junction kept 9 bases outside the gene matches. This CDR3 region has 15 residues. Per the germline V gene, CDR1 is SGHDN and CDR2 is FVKESK. CDR3 coding DNA: TGTGCCAGCAGCCACAGAGGACAGGGGAGTGGTGGCTACACCTTC. Translating gives CASSHRGQGSGGYTF.

In this sample, this clone turned up once. The genes are TRBV6-2 or TRBV6-3 and TRBJ2-1; D possibly corresponds to TRBD2 (6 bases). Germline V CDR1 and CDR2: MNHEY, SVGEGT. V was clipped by 6 bases and J by 0 bases, with 18 bases between them. The CDR3 runs 17 residues. The CDR3 DNA sequence: TGTGCCAGCAGCCCTACCCTTCGGGGGAGCTCCTACAATGAGCAGTTCTTC. It encodes CASSPTLRGSSYNEQFF.

This chain uses TRBV2 with TRBJ1-1; the match to TRBD1 covers 10 bases. V trimming: 3 bases; J trimming: 5 bases; junction bases outside the gene matches: 9. This CDR3 is 16 amino acids long. Germline loops: CDR1 SNHLY, CDR2 FYNNEI. DNA for the CDR3: TGTGCCAGCAGTGACTTGGACAGGGGGGCTGTAACTGAAGCTTTCTTT. Translating it yields CASSDLDRGAVTEAFF.

The chain couples TRBV7-2 to TRBJ1-5; 9 nucleotides match TRBD1. After removal of 5 bases from V and 2 bases from J, the junction contained 7 bases not matched to a gene. Per germline, CDR1 SGHTA and CDR2 FQGNSA. This CDR3 comprises 16 residues. CDR3 region: CASSVQGAQGNQPQHF. As DNA, the CDR3 is TGTGCCAGCAGCGTACAGGGGGCTCAGGGCAATCAGCCCCAGCATTTT.

The V call is TRBV15, the J call TRBJ2-3; TRBD2 matches at 7 bases. This CDR3 spans 14 amino acids. Germline CDR1 and CDR2: LNHNV and YYDKDF (reference sequence). Trimming cost V 5 bases and J 2 bases; bases outside gene matches: 4. This chain's CDR3 is CATSPGGTTDTQYF. The CDR3 DNA follows: TGTGCCACCAGCCCGGGGGGAACCACAGATACGCAGTATTTT.

This sequence joins TRBV24-1 and TRBJ2-1; D remains unclear. This CDR3 region has 13 residues. Germline CDR1 and CDR2: KGHDR and SFDVKD. V lost 4 bases to trimming and J lost 3 bases, with 6 bases between them. In DNA form, the CDR3 reads TGTGCCACCAGTGAAGCGATCTACAATGAGCAGTTCTTC. This gives the protein CATSEAIYNEQFF.

The rearrangement joins TRBV9 to TRBJ2-3; 11 bases map to TRBD1. In germline, CDR1 is SGDLS, CDR2 YYNGEE. The CDR3 contains 19 residues. V gave up 0 bases and J gave up 0 bases; unmatched junction bases: 9. The CDR3 sequence: CASSVDPPGTGGSTDTQYF. In nucleotides, the CDR3 is TGTGCCAGCAGCGTAGATCCTCCCGGGACAGGGGGGAGCACAGATACGCAGTATTTT.

A few counts support this clone. The chain joins TRBV4-3 to TRBJ2-3, with TRBD2 identical over 9 bases. This CDR3 is built from 20 residues. V lost 0 bases to trimming and J lost 2 bases; unmatched junction nucleotides: 15. Looked up from germline, CDR1 is LGHNA and CDR2 is YSLEER. CDR3 nucleotides: TGCGCCAGCAGCCAAGATAGCGGGGCGGGTACTAGCGGGTACACAGATACGCAGTATTTT. The encoded protein is CASSQDSGAGTSGYTDTQYF.

The chain carries TRBV5-1 and TRBJ2-1, with 11 bases that match TRBD2. CDR1 is SGHRS, CDR2 YFSETQ, per germline. J gave up 7 bases and V 3 bases, and 3 bases lay outside the gene matches. The CDR3 consists of 14 residues. CDR3 bases: TGCGCCAGCAGCTCTGGGACTAGCGGTAATGAGCAGTTCTTC. Protein sequence: CASSSGTSGNEQFF.

The rearrangement uses TRBV19 and TRBJ1-1, with D hard to call. The CDR3 has 14 residues. Germline CDR1 is LNHDA and CDR2 is SQIVND (reference sequence). V lost 5 bases to trimming and J lost 1 base, with 11 bases between them. The CDR3, as DNA: TGTGCCAGTAGTCTTGAGTGGGCGAACACTGAAGCTTTCTTT. Amino acids: CASSLEWANTEAFF.

The chain combines TRBV29-1 with TRBJ1-2; D call uncertain. This CDR3 has 12 residues. Trimming pared 5 bases from V and 0 bases from J, leaving 7 bases between. Germline V CDR1 and CDR2: SQVTM, ANQGSEA. This chain's CDR3 is CSVSSANYGYTF. The CDR3 bases are TGCAGCGTTTCCTCAGCTAACTATGGCTACACCTTC.

The gene calls are TRBV11-3 and TRBJ2-1, with D hard to call. Germline values: CDR1 SGHNT, CDR2 YENEEA. Trimming left V 7 bases short and J 1 base short, with 11 bases between. This CDR3 spans 14 amino acids. CDR3 in amino acids: CASKQLKSYNEQFF. The CDR3 DNA is TGTGCCAGCAAACAGCTCAAGTCCTACAATGAGCAGTTCTTC.

The chain combines TRBV5-1 with TRBJ1-6; TRBD1 aligns across 8 bases. The CDR3 consists of 13 residues. V shed 5 bases, J shed 17 bases, and the junction held 12 bases outside the gene matches. Looked up from germline, CDR1 is SGHRS and CDR2 is YFSETQ. CDR3 sequence (DNA): TGCGCCAGCAGATCCGAAGACCGGGACAGGTTCCACTTT. Its protein is CASRSEDRDRFHF.

The chain links TRBV21-1 to TRBJ2-3; TRBD2, the D gene given by the table, was not confirmed from the DNA. TRBV21-1 is described as a pseudogene. The CDR3 consists of 22 residues. CDR3 sequence reads: CASSKGALTGTSGRVLSDTQYF. The CDR3 coding sequence is TGTGCCAGCAGCAAAGGGGCGTTAACCGGGACTAGCGGGAGGGTATTATCTGATACGCAGTATTTT.

This clone appeared a single time. The chain employs TRBV19 and TRBJ2-4; perhaps TRBD1 as D (6 bases). The germline gives CDR1 LNHDA, CDR2 SQIVND (reference sequence). The V gene lost 3 bases and the J gene lost 4 bases, with 22 bases spanning the gap. The CDR3 loop spans 18 amino acids. DNA of the CDR3: TGTGCCAGTAGTATCCCTAAGACAGGAGGAGACCTAAAAAACATTCAGTACTTC. It translates to CASSIPKTGGDLKNIQYF.

The V call is TRBV7-8, the J call TRBJ1-6, with D maybe TRBD1 (5 bases). Germline CDR1 is SGHVS and CDR2 is FQNEAQ. The CDR3 has 17 residues. The V gene lost 3 bases and the J gene lost 7 bases, with 19 bases spanning the gap. The CDR3: CASSLGVGGVQNSPLHF. The DNA for the CDR3 is TGTGCCAGCAGCTTGGGCGTTGGGGGGGTTCAGAATTCACCCCTCCACTTT.

Written as DNA, the CDR3 is TGTGCCAGCAGTTACAGGGCTAGCGTCGGGGAGCTGTTTTTT. Amino acid sequence: CASSYRASVGELFF. This chain connects TRBV6-2 or TRBV6-3 to TRBJ2-2; tentatively, D is TRBD2 (6 bases). CDR1 and CDR2 from the germline V gene are MNHEY and SVGEGT. V was trimmed by 2 bases and J by 7 bases, leaving 11 bases between them. This CDR3 has 14 amino acids.

This clone is medium-sized within its sample. This chain uses TRBV6-1 with TRBJ1-1; perhaps TRBD1 as D (6 bases). The ends were cut back, 0 bases at V and 5 bases at J, with 16 bases in the middle. This CDR3 region has 16 residues. Germline CDR1 is MNHNS and CDR2 is SASEGT. Written as DNA, the CDR3 is TGTGCCAGCAGTGAAGCGAGGGACGGGAGGGGGACTGAAGCTTTCTTT. This translates into CASSEARDGRGTEAFF.